This T cell receptor beta chain was documented in a study of glioma-infiltrating T cells after dendritic cell vaccination. The CDR3 contains 12 residues. In germline, CDR1 is SGHTA, CDR2 FQGNSA. V gave up 6 bases and J gave up 4 bases, with 9 bases separating them. Specified time point: after dendritic cell vaccination, including at tumor progression/relapse. Patients had residual fresh-frozen tumor tissue and more than two years of survival data. Generated by immunoSEQ multiplex PCR, the TCRdb table keeps only in-frame clones and is missing some. The sample carries 99,000 or so clones, approximately 80% recorded once.

This material consisted of blood, taken after dendritic cell vaccination. The chain is built from TRBV7-2 and TRBJ2-5; D is perhaps TRBD2 (5 bases). The TCR originated in a human donor with glioblastoma. This chain's CDR3 is CASSRAGETQYF. As DNA, the CDR3 is TGTGCCAGCAGTAGGGCGGGAGAGACCCAGTACTTC.